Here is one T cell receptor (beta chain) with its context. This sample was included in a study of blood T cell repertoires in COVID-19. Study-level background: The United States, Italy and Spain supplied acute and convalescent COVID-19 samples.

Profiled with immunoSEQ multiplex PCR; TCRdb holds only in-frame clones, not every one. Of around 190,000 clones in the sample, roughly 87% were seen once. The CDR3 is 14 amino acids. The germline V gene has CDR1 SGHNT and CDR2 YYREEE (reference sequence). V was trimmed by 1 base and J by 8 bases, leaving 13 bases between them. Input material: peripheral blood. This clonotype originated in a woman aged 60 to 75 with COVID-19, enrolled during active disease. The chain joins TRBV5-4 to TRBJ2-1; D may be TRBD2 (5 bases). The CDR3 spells CASSLLATGDEQFF. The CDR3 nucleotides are TGTGCCAGCAGCTTGTTAGCGACTGGGGATGAGCAGTTCTTC.